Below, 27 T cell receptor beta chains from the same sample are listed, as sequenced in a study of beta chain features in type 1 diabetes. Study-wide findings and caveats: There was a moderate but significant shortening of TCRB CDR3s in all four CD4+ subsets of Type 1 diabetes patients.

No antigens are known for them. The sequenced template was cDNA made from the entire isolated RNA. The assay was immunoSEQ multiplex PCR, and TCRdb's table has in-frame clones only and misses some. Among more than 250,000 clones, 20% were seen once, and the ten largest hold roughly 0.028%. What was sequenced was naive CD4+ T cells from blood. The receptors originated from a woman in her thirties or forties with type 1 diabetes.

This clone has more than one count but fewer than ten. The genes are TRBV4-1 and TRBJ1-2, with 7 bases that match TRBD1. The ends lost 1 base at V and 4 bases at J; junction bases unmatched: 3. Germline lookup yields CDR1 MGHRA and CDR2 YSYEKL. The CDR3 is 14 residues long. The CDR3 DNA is TGCGCCAGCAGCCAAGGGGGACAGCCCTATGGCTACACCTTC. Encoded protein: CASSQGGQPYGYTF.

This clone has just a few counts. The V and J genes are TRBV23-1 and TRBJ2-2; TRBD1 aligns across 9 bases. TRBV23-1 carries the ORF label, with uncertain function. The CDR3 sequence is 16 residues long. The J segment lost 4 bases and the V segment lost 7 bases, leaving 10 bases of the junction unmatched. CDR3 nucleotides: TGCGCCAGCACCCCGGGCGGGACAGGGTGCACCGGGGAGCTGTTTTTT. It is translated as CASTPGGTGCTGELFF.

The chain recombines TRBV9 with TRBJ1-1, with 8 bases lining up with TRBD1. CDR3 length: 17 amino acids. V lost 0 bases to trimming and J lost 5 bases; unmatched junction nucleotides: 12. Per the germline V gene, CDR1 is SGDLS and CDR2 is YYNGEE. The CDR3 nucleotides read TGTGCCAGCAGCGTAGTTTTGGCAGGGGGCGCTCAAACTGAAGCTTTCTTT. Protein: CASSVVLAGGAQTEAFF.

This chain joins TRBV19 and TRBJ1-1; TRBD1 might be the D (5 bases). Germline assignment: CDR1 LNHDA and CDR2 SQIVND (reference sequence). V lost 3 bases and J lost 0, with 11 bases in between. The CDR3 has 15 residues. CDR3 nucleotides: TGTGCCAGTAGTATTAAGGCAGGGATGAACACTGAAGCTTTCTTT. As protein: CASSIKAGMNTEAFF.

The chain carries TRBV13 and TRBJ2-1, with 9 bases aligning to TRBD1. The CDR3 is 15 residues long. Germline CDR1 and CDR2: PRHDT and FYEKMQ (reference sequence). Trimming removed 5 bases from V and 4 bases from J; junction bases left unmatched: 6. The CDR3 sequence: CASSQRDRVYNEQFF. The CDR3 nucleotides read TGTGCCAGCAGCCAGCGGGACAGGGTATACAATGAGCAGTTCTTC.

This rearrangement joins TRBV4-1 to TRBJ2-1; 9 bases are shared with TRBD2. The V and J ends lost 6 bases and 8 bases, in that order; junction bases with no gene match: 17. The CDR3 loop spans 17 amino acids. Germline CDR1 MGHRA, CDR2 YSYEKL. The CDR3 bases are TGCGCCAGCAGTCGAGGGAGTCAGGCGGGAGGGAGCTATGAGCAGTTCTTC. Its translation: CASSRGSQAGGSYEQFF.

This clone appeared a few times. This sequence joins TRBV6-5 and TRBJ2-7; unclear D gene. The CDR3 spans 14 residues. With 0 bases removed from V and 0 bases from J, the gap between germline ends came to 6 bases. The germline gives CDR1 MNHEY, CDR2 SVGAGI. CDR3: CASSYSHSSYEQYF. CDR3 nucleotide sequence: TGTGCCAGCAGTTACTCGCACAGCTCCTACGAGCAGTACTTC.

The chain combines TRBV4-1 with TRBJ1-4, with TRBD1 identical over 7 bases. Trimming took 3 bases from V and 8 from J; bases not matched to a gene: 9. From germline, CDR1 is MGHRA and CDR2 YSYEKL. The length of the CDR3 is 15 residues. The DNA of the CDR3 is TGCGCCAGCAGCCAGCCGACAGGGAAGCGAGAAAAACTGTTTTTT. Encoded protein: CASSQPTGKREKLFF.

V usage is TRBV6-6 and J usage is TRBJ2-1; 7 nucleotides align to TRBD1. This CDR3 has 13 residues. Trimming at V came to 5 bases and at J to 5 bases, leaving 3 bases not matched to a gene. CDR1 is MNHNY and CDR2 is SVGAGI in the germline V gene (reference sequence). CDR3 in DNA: TGTGCCAGCAGTGACGGACAGGACAATGAGCAGTTCTTC. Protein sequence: CASSDGQDNEQFF.

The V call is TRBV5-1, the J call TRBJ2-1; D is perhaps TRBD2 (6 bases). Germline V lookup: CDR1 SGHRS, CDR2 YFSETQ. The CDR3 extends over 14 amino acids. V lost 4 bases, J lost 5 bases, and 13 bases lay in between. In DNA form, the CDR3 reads TGCGCCAGCAGCCTAGCGCCTCCTCACAATGAGCAGTTCTTC. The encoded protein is CASSLAPPHNEQFF.

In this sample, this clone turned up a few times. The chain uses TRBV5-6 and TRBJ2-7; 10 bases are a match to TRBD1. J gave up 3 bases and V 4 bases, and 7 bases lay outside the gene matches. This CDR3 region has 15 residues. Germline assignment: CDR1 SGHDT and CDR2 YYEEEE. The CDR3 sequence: CASSPLRDRGYEQYF. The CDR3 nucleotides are TGTGCCAGCAGCCCCCTTAGGGACAGGGGCTACGAGCAGTACTTC.

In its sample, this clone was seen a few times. CDR3 protein: CSARGGPAFF. CDR3 coding DNA: TGCAGTGCTAGAGGGGGGCCAGCTTTCTTT. V and J are TRBV20-1 and TRBJ1-1; perhaps TRBD1 as D (6 bases). Germline CDR1 reads DFQATT; CDR2 reads SNEGSKA (reference sequence). The CDR3 runs to 10 residues. V was cut by 1 base and J by 10 bases, with 7 bases left in between.

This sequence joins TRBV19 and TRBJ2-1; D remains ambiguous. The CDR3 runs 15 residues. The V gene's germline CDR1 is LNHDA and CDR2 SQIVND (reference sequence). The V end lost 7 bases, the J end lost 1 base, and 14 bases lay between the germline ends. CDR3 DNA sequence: TGTGCCAGTAAATCTTTAAGCGAGTCCTACAATGAGCAGTTCTTC. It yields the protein CASKSLSESYNEQFF.

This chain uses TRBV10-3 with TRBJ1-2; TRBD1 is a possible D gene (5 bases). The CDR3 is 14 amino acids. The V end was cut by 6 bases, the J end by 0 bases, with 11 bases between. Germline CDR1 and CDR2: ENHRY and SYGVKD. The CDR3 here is CAIRRTSTNYGYTF. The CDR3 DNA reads TGTGCCATCAGGAGGACATCCACTAACTATGGCTACACCTTC.

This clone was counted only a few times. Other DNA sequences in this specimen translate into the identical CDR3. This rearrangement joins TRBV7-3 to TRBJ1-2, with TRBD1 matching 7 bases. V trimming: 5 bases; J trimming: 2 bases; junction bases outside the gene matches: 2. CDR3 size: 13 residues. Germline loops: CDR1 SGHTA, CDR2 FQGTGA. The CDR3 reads CASSLGQNYGYTF. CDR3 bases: TGTGCCAGCAGCCTGGGACAGAACTATGGCTACACCTTC.

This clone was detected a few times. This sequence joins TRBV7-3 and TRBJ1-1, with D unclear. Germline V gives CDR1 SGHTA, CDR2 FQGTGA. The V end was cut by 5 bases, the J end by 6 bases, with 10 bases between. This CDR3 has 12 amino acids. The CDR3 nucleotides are TGTGCCAGCAGCCTTAACAACGCTGAAGCTTTCTTT. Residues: CASSLNNAEAFF.

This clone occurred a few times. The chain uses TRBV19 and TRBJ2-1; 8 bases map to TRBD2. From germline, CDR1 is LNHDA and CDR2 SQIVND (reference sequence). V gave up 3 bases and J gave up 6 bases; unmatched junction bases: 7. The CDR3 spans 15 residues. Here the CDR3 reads CASSIQLAEANEQFF. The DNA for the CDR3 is TGTGCCAGTAGTATTCAACTAGCGGAGGCCAATGAGCAGTTCTTC.

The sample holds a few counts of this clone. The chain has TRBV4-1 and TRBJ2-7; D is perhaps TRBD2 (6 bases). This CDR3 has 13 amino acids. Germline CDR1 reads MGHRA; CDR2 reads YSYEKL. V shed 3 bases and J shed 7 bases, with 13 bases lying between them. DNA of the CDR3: TGCGCCAGCAGCCAGGAGGGATTGAGTGAGCAGTACTTC. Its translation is CASSQEGLSEQYF.

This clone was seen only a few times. The CDR3: CASSYSGTYEQYF. In nucleotides, the CDR3 is TGCGCCAGCAGCTACTCAGGGACCTACGAGCAGTACTTC. The chain joins TRBV5-1 to TRBJ2-7; possible D gene TRBD1, 5 bases. The CDR3 consists of 13 residues. The germline V gene has CDR1 SGHRS and CDR2 YFSETQ. The V end was cut by 3 bases, the J end by 2 bases, with 9 bases between. Combining the CDR3 with reference TRBV5-1 and TRBJ2-7 gives the whole variable domain KAGVTQTPRYLIKTRGQQVTLSCSPISGHRSVSWYQQTPGQGLQFLFEYFSETQRNKGNFPGRFSGRQFSNSRSEMNVSTLELGDSALYLCASSYSGTYEQYFGPGTRLTVT.

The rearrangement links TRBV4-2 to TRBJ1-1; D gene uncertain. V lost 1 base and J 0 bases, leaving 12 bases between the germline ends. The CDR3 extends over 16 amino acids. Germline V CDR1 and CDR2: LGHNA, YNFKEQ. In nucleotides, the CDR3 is TGTGCCAGCAGCCAAGTCGAGGGAGGATTGAACACTGAAGCTTTCTTT. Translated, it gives CASSQVEGGLNTEAFF.

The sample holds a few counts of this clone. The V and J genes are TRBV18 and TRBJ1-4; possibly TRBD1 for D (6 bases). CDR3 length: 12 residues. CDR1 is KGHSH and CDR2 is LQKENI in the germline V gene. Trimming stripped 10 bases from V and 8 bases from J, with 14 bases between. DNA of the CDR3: TGTGCCACCGGGGGGGCGGCCGAAAAACTGTTTTTT. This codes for CATGGAAEKLFF. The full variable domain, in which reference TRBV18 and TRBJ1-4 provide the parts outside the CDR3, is NAGVMQNPRHLVRRRGQEARLRCSPMKGHSHVYWYRQLPEEGLKFMVYLQKENIIDESGMPKERFSAEFPKEGPSILRIQQVVRGDSAAYFCATGGAAEKLFFGSGTQLSVL.

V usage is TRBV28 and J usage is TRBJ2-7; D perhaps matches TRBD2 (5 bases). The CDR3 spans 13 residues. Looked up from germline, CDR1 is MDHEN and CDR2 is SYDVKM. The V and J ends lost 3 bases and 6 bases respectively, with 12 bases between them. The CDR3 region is CASSFGVLGEQYF. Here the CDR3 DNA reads TGTGCCAGCAGTTTCGGGGTTCTGGGCGAGCAGTACTTC. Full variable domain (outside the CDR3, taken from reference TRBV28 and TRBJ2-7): DVKVTQSSRYLVKRTGEKVFLECVQDMDHENMFWYRQDPGLGLRLIYFSYDVKMKEKGDIPEGYSVSREKKERFSLILESASTNQTSMYLCASSFGVLGEQYFGPGTRLTVT.

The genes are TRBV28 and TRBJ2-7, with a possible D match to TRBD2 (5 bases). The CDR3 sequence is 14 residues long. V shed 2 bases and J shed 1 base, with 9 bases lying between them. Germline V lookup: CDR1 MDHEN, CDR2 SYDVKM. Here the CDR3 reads CASSLEGGSYEQYF. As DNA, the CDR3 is TGTGCCAGCAGTTTAGAAGGCGGGTCCTACGAGCAGTACTTC.

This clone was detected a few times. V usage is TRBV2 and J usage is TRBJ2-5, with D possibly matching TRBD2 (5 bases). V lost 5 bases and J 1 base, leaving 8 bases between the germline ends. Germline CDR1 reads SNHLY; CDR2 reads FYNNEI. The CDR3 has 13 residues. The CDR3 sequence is CASSWTVQETQYF. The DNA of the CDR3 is TGTGCCAGCAGTTGGACTGTCCAAGAGACCCAGTACTTC.

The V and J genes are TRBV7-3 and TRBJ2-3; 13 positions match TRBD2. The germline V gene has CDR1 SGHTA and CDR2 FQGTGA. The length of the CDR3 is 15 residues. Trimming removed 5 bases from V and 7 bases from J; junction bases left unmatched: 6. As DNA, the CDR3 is TGTGCCAGCAGCCGGGGACTAGCGGGACGGCATACGCAGTATTTT. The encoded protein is CASSRGLAGRHTQYF.

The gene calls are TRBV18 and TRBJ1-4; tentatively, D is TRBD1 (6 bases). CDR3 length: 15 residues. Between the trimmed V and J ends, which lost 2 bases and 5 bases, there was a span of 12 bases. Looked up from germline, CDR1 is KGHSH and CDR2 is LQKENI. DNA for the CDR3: TGTGCCAGCTCACCATATCACCAGGGGAATGAAAAACTGTTTTTT. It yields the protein CASSPYHQGNEKLFF.

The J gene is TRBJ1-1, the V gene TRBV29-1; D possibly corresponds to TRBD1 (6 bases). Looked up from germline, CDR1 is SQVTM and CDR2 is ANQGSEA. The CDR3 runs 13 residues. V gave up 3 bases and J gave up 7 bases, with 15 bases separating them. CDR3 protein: CSVELRRQVEAFF. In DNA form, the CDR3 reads TGCAGCGTTGAGTTACGACGACAGGTTGAAGCTTTCTTT.